Following are 3 T cell receptor beta chains from one sample sequenced in a study of beta chain features in type 1 diabetes. Sequencing targeted expressed TCRB transcripts, as all isolated RNA had been reverse transcribed. The assay was immunoSEQ multiplex PCR, and TCRdb's table has in-frame clones only and misses some. The sample carries 400,000 to 450,000 clones, more than 11% recorded once. Sample: naive CD4+ T cells from blood. The receptors shown here come from a man younger than 45 in good health.

The table lists this clone with a few counts. J is TRBJ2-5 and V is TRBV6-1; D is uncertain. V dropped 0 bases and J dropped 5 bases, with 7 bases sitting between them. Per germline, CDR1 MNHNS and CDR2 SASEGT. CDR3 length: 13 amino acids. In DNA, the CDR3 is TGTGCCAGCAGTGAAGCTGGTCGGGAGACCCAGTACTTC. Translating gives CASSEAGRETQYF.

This chain joins TRBV6-5 and TRBJ2-1; TRBD2 aligns across 9 bases. The V and J ends lost 5 bases and 7 bases, in that order; junction bases with no gene match: 9. The CDR3 runs 15 residues. In germline, CDR1 is MNHEY, CDR2 SVGAGI. The CDR3 loop reads CASSRLAEERNEQFF. Here the CDR3 DNA reads TGTGCCAGCAGTCGACTAGCGGAGGAGAGGAATGAGCAGTTCTTC.

On this clone itself: The sample has other DNA sequences that encode this CDR3 too. The chain carries TRBV10-3 and TRBJ2-5; no reliable D call. This CDR3 comprises 13 residues. The germline CDR1 and CDR2 sequences are ENHRY and SYGVKD. Trimming stripped 0 bases from V and 3 bases from J, with 5 bases between. The CDR3 sequence: CAISESVKETQYF. The CDR3 DNA is TGTGCCATCAGTGAGTCGGTTAAAGAGACCCAGTACTTC.